This T cell receptor beta chain was recorded in a study of shared clonotypes between healthy human individuals. Study results and limitations: Unshared clonotypes carried lower generation probabilities than those common to all four donors. Since donors were few, the genetic and exposure-history diversity represented was limited. As a rule, naive subsets had a larger estimated richness than memory subsets.

As handled by the study authors: ImmunoSEQ junction-only sequences lacked quality scores, so their filtering differed. The method was immunoSEQ multiplex PCR; TCRdb's version includes in-frame clones alone and lacks a portion of them. That table furnishes V, J and clone size, whereas the DNA furnished D and trimming. The sample lists 190,000 or so clones, around 63% occurring once. Germline values: CDR1 MDHEN, CDR2 SYDVKM. Trimming stripped 6 bases from V and 4 bases from J, with 9 bases between. The CDR3 has 12 residues. A remark on this clone: Its antigen is not known.

The J gene is TRBJ2-5, the V gene TRBV28; D may match TRBD1 or TRBD2 (5 bases each). This TCR derives from a man between 25 and 39 years old in good health. Sample: memory CD4+ T cells sorted from blood. Subset given: CD45RA-negative fraction. The CDR3 is CASRSGGETQYF. In nucleotides, the CDR3 is TGTGCCAGCAGATCTGGGGGAGAGACCCAGTACTTC.